This entry features one T cell receptor beta chain sequence. The ends lost 3 bases at V and 4 bases at J; junction bases unmatched: 8. CDR3 size: 14 residues. The germline V gene has CDR1 SQVTM and CDR2 ANQGSEA. These data are taken from a study of T cell responses to AZD1222 COVID-19 vaccine. Method: immunoSEQ multiplex PCR; TCRdb's copy keeps in-frame clones and lacks some. The sample has some 200,000 clones; approximately 94% are singletons. J is TRBJ2-7 and V is TRBV29-1; 8 positions agree with TRBD1. The sample was peripheral blood, taken 28 days after the second dose of the MenACWY control vaccine. This TCR was recovered from an adult who received the MenACWY meningococcal vaccine as a control. For the CDR3, the DNA is TGCAGCGTTGATTCAGGGACAGGAACTTACGAGCAGTACTTC. Protein: CSVDSGTGTYEQYF.